Below are 25 T cell receptor beta chains sequenced from a single sample in a study of cytomegalovirus exposure and HLA in healthy donors. PCR used 60 Vbeta primers and 13 Jbeta primers. Only in-frame clones appear in the TCRdb table, and some are missing; sequencing was by immunoSEQ multiplex PCR. Among 120,000 or so clones, 80% were seen once, and the ten largest hold just over 2.5%. Sequencing was performed on PBMCs. The receptors derive from a man aged 25 to 45 in good health and CMV-seronegative.

This chain connects TRBV6-1 to TRBJ2-7, with D possibly matching TRBD1 (5 bases). V was clipped by 2 bases and J by 7 bases, with 15 bases between them. There are 14 residues in the CDR3. Germline CDR1 reads MNHNS; CDR2 reads SASEGT. Written as DNA, the CDR3 is TGTGCCAGCAGTGAAATTAGGGGCTACGCGGAGCAGTACTTC. Translated: CASSEIRGYAEQYF.

This chain links TRBV7-9 with TRBJ2-7; D is ambiguous. Germline lookup yields CDR1 SEHNR and CDR2 FQNEAQ (reference sequence). Trimming shortened V by 1 base and J by 4 bases, and 8 bases separated the two germline ends. CDR3 length: 13 residues. Here the CDR3 DNA reads TGTGCCAGCAGCTTAGGACCGGGTTACGAGCAGTACTTC. Protein product: CASSLGPGYEQYF.

Only one count was recorded for this clone. This chain links TRBV7-9 with TRBJ2-7, with TRBD2 matching over 13 bases. The CDR3 runs to 18 residues. The junction had 12 bases not matched to a gene; V was cut back by 7 bases and J by 0 bases. Germline V gene sequence: CDR1 SEHNR, CDR2 FQNEAQ (reference sequence). The CDR3 DNA follows: TGTGCCAGCACCCCTTATGGGGGACTAGCGGGGTCCTCCTACGAGCAGTACTTC. Protein sequence: CASTPYGGLAGSSYEQYF.

This clone was counted only a few times. This chain links TRBV5-6 with TRBJ1-5; D is perhaps TRBD1 (5 bases). Trimming removed 0 bases from V and 2 bases from J, with 12 bases in between. CDR1 is SGHDT, CDR2 YYEEEE, per germline. This CDR3 contains 16 residues. The CDR3: CASSLGSGGGNQPQHF. DNA for the CDR3: TGTGCCAGCAGCTTGGGGTCCGGGGGAGGCAATCAGCCCCAGCATTTT.

This chain links TRBV6-7 with TRBJ1-3, with D perhaps matching TRBD1 (6 bases). TRBV6-7 is annotated as an ORF whose role is uncertain. The CDR3 extends over 13 amino acids. The V end lost 9 bases, the J end lost 6 bases, and 15 bases lay between the germline ends. CDR3 bases: TGTGCCAGAAGACAGGAGTTGGCAAACACCATATATTTT. Protein sequence: CARRQELANTIYF.

This sequence joins TRBV4-1 and TRBJ2-7; 11 bases fit TRBD2. CDR3 length equals 18 residues. The germline gives CDR1 MGHRA, CDR2 YSYEKL. Trimming cost V 0 bases and J 3 bases; bases outside gene matches: 10. The CDR3 sequence: CASSQDRASGGILYEQYF. The CDR3 DNA is TGCGCCAGCAGCCAAGATAGGGCTAGCGGGGGGATCCTCTACGAGCAGTACTTC.

The gene calls are TRBV5-7 and TRBJ2-7, with TRBD2 as a possible D gene (5 bases). TRBV5-7 is an open reading frame, and its role is uncertain. The CDR3 runs to 15 residues. V was pared by 4 bases and J by 2 bases, with 16 bases between. Written as DNA, the CDR3 is TGTGCCAGCAGCCTGGGCCGACTACCAACCTACGAGCAGTACTTC. Translation: CASSLGRLPTYEQYF.

This chain joins TRBV6-7 and TRBJ1-4; D ambiguous. TRBV6-7 is marked as an open reading frame, function uncertain. The CDR3 sequence is 17 residues long. V was cut by 2 bases and J by 8 bases, with 21 bases left in between. The CDR3 is CASSYLAPPGLGEKLFF. In nucleotides, the CDR3 is TGTGCCAGCAGTTACCTCGCCCCCCCAGGACTTGGCGAAAAACTGTTTTTT.

The chain couples TRBV19 to TRBJ1-1; a possible D gene is TRBD1 (6 bases). The CDR3 length is 13 residues. V was cut by 3 bases and J by 4 bases, with 9 bases left in between. Germline CDR1 LNHDA, CDR2 SQIVND (reference sequence). The CDR3 reads CASSMGGGTEAFF. The CDR3 bases are TGTGCCAGTAGTATGGGAGGGGGCACTGAAGCTTTCTTT.

The V and J genes are TRBV7-9 and TRBJ2-7; D possibly corresponds to TRBD1 (6 bases). The V gene lost 4 bases and the J gene lost 2 bases, with 12 bases spanning the gap. Germline-derived CDR1 and CDR2 are SEHNR and FQNEAQ (reference sequence). The CDR3 is made up of 14 amino acids. The CDR3 sequence is CASSYDTGTYEQYF. The CDR3 nucleotides are TGTGCCAGCAGCTATGATACAGGGACCTACGAGCAGTACTTC.

The chain employs TRBV12-5 and TRBJ2-5, with TRBD1 matching over 8 bases. The length of the CDR3 is 14 residues. V lost 7 bases to trimming and J lost 2 bases; unmatched junction nucleotides: 6. Germline loops: CDR1 LGHNT, CDR2 FRNRAP. The DNA for the CDR3 is TGTGCTAGTGCCCTGACAGGGGAACAAGAGACCCAGTACTTC. Its protein is CASALTGEQETQYF.

The chain links TRBV2 to TRBJ2-1; 9 nucleotides align to TRBD1. The germline gives CDR1 SNHLY, CDR2 FYNNEI. The CDR3 spans 14 residues. The V and J ends lost 7 bases and 2 bases, in that order; junction bases with no gene match: 3. The CDR3 sequence is CASKWDRAYNEQFF. CDR3 DNA: TGTGCCAGCAAATGGGACAGGGCCTACAATGAGCAGTTCTTC.

V usage is TRBV7-6 and J usage is TRBJ2-1; D may be TRBD2 (6 bases). V was shortened by 3 bases and J by 3 bases, with 9 bases between the two germline ends. This CDR3 is built from 14 residues. The germline CDR1 and CDR2 sequences are SGHVS and FNYEAQ. The CDR3 reads CASSFSGNYNEQFF. CDR3 DNA: TGTGCCAGCAGCTTTAGCGGCAACTACAATGAGCAGTTCTTC.

The sample holds a few counts of this clone. This chain joins TRBV6-6 and TRBJ2-3; 7 positions match TRBD1. From germline, CDR1 is MNHNY and CDR2 SVGAGI (reference sequence). After removal of 2 bases from V and 0 bases from J, the junction contained 2 bases not matched to a gene. The CDR3 has 15 amino acids. The DNA for the CDR3 is TGTGCCAGCAGTTACATGGACAGGAGCACAGATACGCAGTATTTT. This gives the protein CASSYMDRSTDTQYF.

The gene calls are TRBV6-1 and TRBJ2-1, with 9 bases lining up with TRBD1. Unmatched junction bases numbered 1, after V lost 6 bases and J lost 4 bases. CDR3 length: 13 residues. Germline V CDR1 and CDR2: MNHNS, SASEGT. Written as DNA, the CDR3 is TGTGCCAGCAGGGGACAGGGATACAATGAGCAGTTCTTC. As protein: CASRGQGYNEQFF.

The chain uses TRBV9 and TRBJ2-6; the match to TRBD2 covers 10 bases. The ends lost 4 bases at V and 5 bases at J; junction bases unmatched: 12. Germline CDR1 reads SGDLS; CDR2 reads YYNGEE. The CDR3 is 18 amino acids. The DNA of the CDR3 is TGTGCCAGCAGCACCCCTGGGTCTAGCGGGAGTCGGGCCAACGTCCTGACTTTC. Its protein product is CASSTPGSSGSRANVLTF. Variable domain in full (rest from reference TRBV9 and TRBJ2-6): DSGVTQTPKHLITATGQRVTLRCSPRSGDLSVYWYQQSLDQGLQFLIQYYNGEERAKGNILERFSAQQFPDLHSELNLSSLELGDSALYFCASSTPGSSGSRANVLTFGAGSRLTVL.

The chain combines TRBV29-1 with TRBJ1-1, with TRBD1 as a possible D gene (5 bases). Per germline, CDR1 SQVTM and CDR2 ANQGSEA. The length of the CDR3 is 13 residues. V dropped 4 bases and J dropped 2 bases, with 11 bases sitting between them. This CDR3 is CSVVPGFNTEAFF. CDR3 in DNA: TGCAGCGTTGTCCCAGGGTTTAACACTGAAGCTTTCTTT.

The CDR3 is CASSLFGNQIRNTEAFF. CDR3 nucleotide sequence: TGTGCCAGCAGCTTATTTGGTAACCAAATTAGGAACACTGAAGCTTTCTTT. The chain links TRBV11-2 to TRBJ1-1; D is unclear. The CDR3 covers 17 residues. V lost 2 bases to trimming and J lost 1 base, with 17 bases between them. Per the germline V gene, CDR1 is SGHAT and CDR2 is FQNNGV.

The chain's CDR3 is CASSRGQSNQPQHF. The CDR3 DNA sequence: TGTGCCAGCTCACGAGGACAGAGCAATCAGCCCCAGCATTTT. The chain joins TRBV18 to TRBJ1-5; the D gene is possibly TRBD1 (6 bases). The CDR3 extends over 14 amino acids. Germline V gene lookup returns CDR1 KGHSH and CDR2 LQKENI. V shed 4 bases and J shed 1 base, with 8 bases lying between them.

V usage is TRBV5-4 and J usage is TRBJ1-2; 9 bases map to TRBD1. The CDR3 loop spans 15 amino acids. V lost 4 bases, J lost 8 bases, and 12 bases stayed unmatched. CDR1 and CDR2 (germline): SGHNT, YYREEE (reference sequence). CDR3 nucleotide sequence: TGTGCCAGCAGCACGGGGGGACAGGGAAGAAGAGGCTACACCTTC. It encodes CASSTGGQGRRGYTF.

This sequence joins TRBV29-1 and TRBJ1-2; D perhaps matches TRBD1 (5 bases). The CDR3 contains 10 residues. Per the germline V gene, CDR1 is SQVTM and CDR2 is ANQGSEA. Trimming pared 8 bases from V and 14 bases from J, leaving 18 bases between. The DNA of the CDR3 is TGCAGCTATCGATCGACAGACTTGACCTTC. It specifies CSYRSTDLTF. Full variable domain (remainder filled in from reference TRBV29-1 and TRBJ1-2): SAVISQKPSRDICQRGTSLTIQCQVDSQVTMMFWYRQQPGQSLTLIATANQGSEATYESGFVIDKFPISRPNLTFSTLTVSNMSPEDSSIYLCSYRSTDLTFGSGTRLTVV.

The chain has TRBV2 and TRBJ2-3, with a weak D call TRBD2 (5 bases). CDR1 SNHLY and CDR2 FYNNEI come from the germline V gene. This CDR3 has 15 amino acids. The V and J ends lost 1 base and 3 bases respectively, with 11 bases between them. In DNA form, the CDR3 reads TGTGCCAGCAGTGAAGACTGGCCGGGGACAGATACGCAGTATTTT. Its protein is CASSEDWPGTDTQYF.

The chain employs TRBV5-1 and TRBJ1-4; D possibly corresponds to TRBD1 (5 bases). V was cut by 0 bases and J by 2 bases, with 11 bases left in between. The CDR3 contains 16 residues. The germline V gene encodes CDR1 SGHRS and CDR2 YFSETQ. CDR3 region: CASSLGPRQTNEKLFF. The CDR3 DNA reads as TGCGCCAGCAGCTTGGGCCCTAGACAGACTAATGAAAAACTGTTTTTT. Looking up the rest from reference TRBV5-1 and TRBJ1-4 gives the full variable domain: KAGVTQTPRYLIKTRGQQVTLSCSPISGHRSVSWYQQTPGQGLQFLFEYFSETQRNKGNFPGRFSGRQFSNSRSEMNVSTLELGDSALYLCASSLGPRQTNEKLFFGSGTQLSVL.

The chain has TRBV5-1 and TRBJ2-1; 14 bases line up with TRBD2. Germline V lookup: CDR1 SGHRS, CDR2 YFSETQ. The CDR3 contains 16 residues. The trim removed 3 bases at V and 6 bases at J, leaving 5 bases unmatched. CDR3 amino acids: CASSWGLAGAPNEQFF. The DNA of the CDR3 is TGCGCCAGCAGCTGGGGACTAGCGGGAGCCCCCAATGAGCAGTTCTTC.

The chain joins TRBV9 to TRBJ1-1, with D possibly being TRBD1 (6 bases). CDR3 length equals 14 residues. Trimming pared 0 bases from V and 3 bases from J, leaving 9 bases between. Germline CDR1 is SGDLS and CDR2 is YYNGEE. The CDR3 DNA sequence: TGTGCCAGCAGCGTAGGAGGGGGGGACACTGAAGCTTTCTTT. As protein: CASSVGGGDTEAFF. The full variable domain, its missing parts supplied by reference TRBV9 and TRBJ1-1, is DSGVTQTPKHLITATGQRVTLRCSPRSGDLSVYWYQQSLDQGLQFLIQYYNGEERAKGNILERFSAQQFPDLHSELNLSSLELGDSALYFCASSVGGGDTEAFFGQGTRLTVV.